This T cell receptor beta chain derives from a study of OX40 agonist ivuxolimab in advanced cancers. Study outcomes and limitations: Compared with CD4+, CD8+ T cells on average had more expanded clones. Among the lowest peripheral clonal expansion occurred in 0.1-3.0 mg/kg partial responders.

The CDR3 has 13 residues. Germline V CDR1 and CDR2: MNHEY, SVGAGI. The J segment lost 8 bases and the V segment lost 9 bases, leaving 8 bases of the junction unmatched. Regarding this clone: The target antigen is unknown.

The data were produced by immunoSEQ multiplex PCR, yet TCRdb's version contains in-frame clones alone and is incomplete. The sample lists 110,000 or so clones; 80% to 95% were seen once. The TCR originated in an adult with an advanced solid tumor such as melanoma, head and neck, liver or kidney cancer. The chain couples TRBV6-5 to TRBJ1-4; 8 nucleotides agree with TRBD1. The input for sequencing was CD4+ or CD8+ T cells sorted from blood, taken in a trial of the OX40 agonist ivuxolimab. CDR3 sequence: CASKGQGGEKLFF. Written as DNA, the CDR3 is TGTGCCAGTAAAGGACAGGGAGGCGAAAAACTGTTTTTT.